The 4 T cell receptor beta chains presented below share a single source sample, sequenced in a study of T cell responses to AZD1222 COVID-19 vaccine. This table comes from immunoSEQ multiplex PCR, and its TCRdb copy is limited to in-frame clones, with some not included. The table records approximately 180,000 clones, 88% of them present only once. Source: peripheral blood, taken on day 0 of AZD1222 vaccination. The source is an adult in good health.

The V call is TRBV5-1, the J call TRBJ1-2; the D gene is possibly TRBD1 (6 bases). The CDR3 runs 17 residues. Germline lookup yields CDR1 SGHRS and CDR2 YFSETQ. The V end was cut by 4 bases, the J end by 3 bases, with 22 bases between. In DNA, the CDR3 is TGCGCCAGCAGCCCCTCCCTCGGGGGGGGGCGAGACTATGGCTACACCTTC. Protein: CASSPSLGGGRDYGYTF.

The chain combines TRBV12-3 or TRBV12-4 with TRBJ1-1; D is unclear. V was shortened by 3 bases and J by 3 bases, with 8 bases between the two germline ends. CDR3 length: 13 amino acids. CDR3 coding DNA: TGTGCCAGCAGTTTCCAATGGGACACTGAAGCTTTCTTT. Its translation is CASSFQWDTEAFF.

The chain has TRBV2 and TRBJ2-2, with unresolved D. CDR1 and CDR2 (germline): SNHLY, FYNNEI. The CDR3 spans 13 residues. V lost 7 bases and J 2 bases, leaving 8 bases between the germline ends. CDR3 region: CASTLLNTGELFF. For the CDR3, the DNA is TGTGCCAGCACCCTTTTAAACACCGGGGAGCTGTTTTTT.

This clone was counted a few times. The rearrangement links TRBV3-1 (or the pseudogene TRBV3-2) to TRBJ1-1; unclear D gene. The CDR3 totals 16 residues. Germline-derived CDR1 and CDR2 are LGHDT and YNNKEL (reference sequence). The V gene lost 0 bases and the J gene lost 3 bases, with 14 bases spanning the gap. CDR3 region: CASSQDRDFRYTEAFF. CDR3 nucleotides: TGTGCCAGCAGCCAAGATAGGGATTTTCGGTACACTGAAGCTTTCTTT.